Shown below are 14 T cell receptor beta chains from a single sample sequenced in a study of T cell responses to AZD1222 COVID-19 vaccine. Profiled with immunoSEQ multiplex PCR; TCRdb holds only in-frame clones, not every one. The sample records about 100,000 clones, 75% to 90% being singletons. The input for sequencing was peripheral blood, taken on day 0 of AZD1222 vaccination. These receptor sequences come from an adult in good health.

The chain is built from TRBV6-2 or TRBV6-3 and TRBJ1-1, with a weak D call TRBD1 (6 bases). Trimming pared 2 bases from V and 0 bases from J, leaving 7 bases between. This CDR3 has 14 amino acids. The germline V gene encodes CDR1 MNHEY and CDR2 SVGEGT. CDR3 protein: CASSYEGVNTEAFF. DNA of the CDR3: TGTGCCAGCAGTTACGAGGGGGTGAACACTGAAGCTTTCTTT.

The rearrangement joins TRBV7-6 to TRBJ2-1, with D maybe TRBD2 (5 bases). Trimming stripped 5 bases from V and 7 bases from J, with 18 bases between. The CDR3 is made up of 15 amino acids. The germline gives CDR1 SGHVS, CDR2 FNYEAQ. CDR3 DNA: TGTGCCAGCAGCGCCATCGGACGGGGAAGGAATGAGCAGTTCTTC. Protein sequence: CASSAIGRGRNEQFF.

CDR3 DNA sequence: TGTGCCAGCAGTGATTTTGTAGCGGGAGCAGATACGCAGTATTTT. Translated, it gives CASSDFVAGADTQYF. The chain uses TRBV2 and TRBJ2-3, with 9 bases matching TRBD2. The CDR3 totals 15 residues. The germline V gene encodes CDR1 SNHLY and CDR2 FYNNEI. J lost 4 bases, V lost 3 bases, and 5 bases had no gene match.

This clone has just one count. The chain recombines TRBV4-1 with TRBJ1-2; D is ambiguous. The V gene lost 2 bases and the J gene lost 0 bases, with 13 bases spanning the gap. There are 16 residues in the CDR3. Germline values: CDR1 MGHRA, CDR2 YSYEKL. As DNA, the CDR3 is TGCGCCAGCAGCCAATGGGAGGCCATTACTAACTATGGCTACACCTTC. The encoded protein is CASSQWEAITNYGYTF.

The V and J genes are TRBV5-6 and TRBJ2-7; TRBD2 agrees at 10 bases. The V segment lost 2 bases and the J segment 4 bases; nucleotides outside the gene matches: 3. Germline V gives CDR1 SGHDT, CDR2 YYEEEE. This CDR3 region has 14 residues. The CDR3 reads CASSFGTSAYEQYF. CDR3 sequence (DNA): TGTGCCAGCAGCTTCGGGACTAGCGCTTACGAGCAGTACTTC.

This sequence joins TRBV4-1 and TRBJ1-6, with D hard to call. CDR1 and CDR2 (germline): MGHRA, YSYEKL. V was clipped by 3 bases and J by 7 bases, with 10 bases between them. This CDR3 is 14 amino acids long. CDR3 in DNA: TGCGCCAGCAGCCACCTTTTTAAAAATTCACCCCTCCACTTT. It yields the protein CASSHLFKNSPLHF.

The chain recombines TRBV7-2 with TRBJ2-5; D ambiguous. Germline V lookup: CDR1 SGHTA, CDR2 FQGNSA. The V gene lost 5 bases and the J gene lost 5 bases, with 6 bases spanning the gap. The CDR3 is made up of 11 amino acids. The CDR3 region has the DNA TGTGCCAGCAGCCCCCAGGAGACCCAGTACTTC. This encodes CASSPQETQYF. Full variable domain (outside the CDR3, taken from reference TRBV7-2 and TRBJ2-5): GAGVSQSPSNKVTEKGKDVELRCDPISGHTALYWYRQSLGQGLEFLIYFQGNSAPDKSGLPSDRFSAERTGGSVSTLTIQRTQQEDSAVYLCASSPQETQYFGPGTRLLVL.

The genes are TRBV3-1 (or the pseudogene TRBV3-2) and TRBJ1-4; D is uncertain. The ends were cut back, 0 bases at V and 5 bases at J, with 13 bases in the middle. Germline V gives CDR1 LGHDT, CDR2 YNNKEL (reference sequence). CDR3 length: 16 amino acids. The CDR3, as DNA: TGTGCCAGCAGCCAAGAGTTGAGGCGGAACAATGAAAAACTGTTTTTT. This sequence encodes CASSQELRRNNEKLFF.

The rearrangement uses TRBV5-6 and TRBJ2-7; D remains unclear. Deletions cut 0 bases from V and 0 bases from J, with 10 bases between. The CDR3 length is 15 residues. Germline V lookup: CDR1 SGHDT, CDR2 YYEEEE. Here the CDR3 DNA reads TGTGCCAGCAGCTTGGTGGGAACATACTCCTACGAGCAGTACTTC. Protein product: CASSLVGTYSYEQYF.

This clone was recorded only once. This sequence joins TRBV11-2 and TRBJ2-7; D perhaps matches TRBD2 (6 bases). Per germline, CDR1 SGHAT and CDR2 FQNNGV. V lost 6 bases, J lost 6 bases, and 21 bases lay in between. The CDR3 length is 15 residues. The CDR3 loop reads CASRSPGGTGLEQYF. For the CDR3, the DNA is TGTGCCAGCAGATCTCCAGGCGGGACGGGTCTCGAGCAGTACTTC.

The chain combines TRBV3-1 (or the pseudogene TRBV3-2) with TRBJ2-7; the D gene is possibly TRBD2 (5 bases). CDR1 is LGHDT and CDR2 is YNNKEL in the germline V gene (reference sequence). Between the trimmed V and J ends, which lost 1 base and 1 base, there was a span of 8 bases. The CDR3 consists of 14 residues. CDR3 DNA: TGTGCCAGCAGCCAAGTCGGGGTTTCCTACGAGCAGTACTTC. This encodes CASSQVGVSYEQYF.

The chain employs TRBV29-1 and TRBJ2-7; tentative D call: TRBD2 (6 bases). The CDR3 extends over 14 amino acids. Trimming left V 4 bases short and J 4 bases short, with 17 bases between. CDR1 and CDR2 from the germline V gene are SQVTM and ANQGSEA. The CDR3: CSVVGGAYPYEQYF. The CDR3 region has the DNA TGCAGCGTTGTGGGGGGTGCCTATCCTTACGAGCAGTACTTC.

This chain uses TRBV13 with TRBJ2-3, with 16 bases lining up with TRBD2. The CDR3 is 16 amino acids. Germline assignment: CDR1 PRHDT and CDR2 FYEKMQ (reference sequence). V trimming: 5 bases; J trimming: 4 bases; junction bases outside the gene matches: 3. This chain's CDR3 is CASSLGLAGGPDTQYF. Written as DNA, the CDR3 is TGTGCCAGCAGCCTGGGACTAGCGGGAGGGCCAGATACGCAGTATTTT.

The rearrangement uses TRBV18 and TRBJ1-3; possibly TRBD1 for D (5 bases). With 1 base removed from V and 4 bases from J, the gap between germline ends came to 11 bases. Germline values: CDR1 KGHSH, CDR2 LQKENI. The CDR3 sequence is 15 residues long. The CDR3 sequence is CASSPRGTLGNTIYF. DNA of the CDR3: TGTGCCAGCTCACCACGAGGGACTTTAGGAAACACCATATATTTT.